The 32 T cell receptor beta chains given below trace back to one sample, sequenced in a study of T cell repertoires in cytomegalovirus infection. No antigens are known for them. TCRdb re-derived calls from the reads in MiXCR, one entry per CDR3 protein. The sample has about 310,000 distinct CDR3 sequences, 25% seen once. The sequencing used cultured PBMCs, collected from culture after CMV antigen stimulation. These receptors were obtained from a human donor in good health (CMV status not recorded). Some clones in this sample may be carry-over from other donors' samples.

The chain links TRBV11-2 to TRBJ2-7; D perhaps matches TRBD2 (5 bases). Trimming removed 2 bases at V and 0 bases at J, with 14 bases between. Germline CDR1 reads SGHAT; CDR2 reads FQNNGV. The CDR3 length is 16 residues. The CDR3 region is CASSLISSTPSYEQYF. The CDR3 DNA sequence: TGTGCCAGCAGCTTAATTTCTAGCACGCCCTCCTACGAGCAGTACTTC.

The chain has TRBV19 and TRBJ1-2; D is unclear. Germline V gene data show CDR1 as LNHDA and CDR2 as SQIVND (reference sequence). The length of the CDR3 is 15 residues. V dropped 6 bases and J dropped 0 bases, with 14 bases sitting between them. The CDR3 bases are TGTGCCAGTAGGGAAAGAGGGAAAGCTAACTATGGCTACACCTTC. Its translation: CASRERGKANYGYTF.

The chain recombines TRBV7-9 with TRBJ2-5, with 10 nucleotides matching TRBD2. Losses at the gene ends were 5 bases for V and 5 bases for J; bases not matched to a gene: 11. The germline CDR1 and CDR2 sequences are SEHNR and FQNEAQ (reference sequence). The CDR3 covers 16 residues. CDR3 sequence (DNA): TGTGCCAGCAGCACATCGGGACTAGCGATTTTGGAGACCCAGTACTTC. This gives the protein CASSTSGLAILETQYF.

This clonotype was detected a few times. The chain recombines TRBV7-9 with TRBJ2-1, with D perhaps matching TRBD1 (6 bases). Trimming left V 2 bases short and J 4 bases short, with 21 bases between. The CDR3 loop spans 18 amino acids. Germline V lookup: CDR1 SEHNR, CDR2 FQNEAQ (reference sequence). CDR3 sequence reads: CASSLIRGGAEKYNEQFF. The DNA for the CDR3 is TGTGCCAGCAGCTTAATCCGAGGGGGAGCGGAGAAATACAATGAGCAGTTCTTC. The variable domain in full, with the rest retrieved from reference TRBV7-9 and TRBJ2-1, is DTGVSQNPRHKITKRGQNVTFRCDPISEHNRLYWYRQTLGQGPEFLTYFQNEAQLEKSRLLSDRFSAERPKGSFSTLEIQRTEQGDSAMYLCASSLIRGGAEKYNEQFFGPGTRLTVL.

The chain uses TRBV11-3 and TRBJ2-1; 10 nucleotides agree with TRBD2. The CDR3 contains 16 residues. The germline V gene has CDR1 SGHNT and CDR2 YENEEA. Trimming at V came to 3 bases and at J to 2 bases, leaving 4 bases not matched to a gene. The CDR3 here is CASSFRTSGTYNEQFF. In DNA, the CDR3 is TGTGCCAGCAGCTTCCGGACTAGCGGAACCTACAATGAGCAGTTCTTC. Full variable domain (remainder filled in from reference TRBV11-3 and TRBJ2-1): EAGVVQSPRYKIIEKKQPVAFWCNPISGHNTLYWYLQNLGQGPELLIRYENEEAVDDSQLPKDRFSAERLKGVDSTLKIQPAELGDSAVYLCASSFRTSGTYNEQFFGPGTRLTVL.

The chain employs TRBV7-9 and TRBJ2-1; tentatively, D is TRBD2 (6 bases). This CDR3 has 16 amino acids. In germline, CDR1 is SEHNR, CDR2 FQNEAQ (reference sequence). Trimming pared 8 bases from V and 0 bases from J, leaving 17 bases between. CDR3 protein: CASSTNVGGSYNEQFF. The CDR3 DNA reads TGTGCCAGCTCAACCAACGTCGGGGGCTCCTACAATGAGCAGTTCTTC. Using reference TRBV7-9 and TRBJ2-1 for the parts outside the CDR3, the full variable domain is DTGVSQNPRHKITKRGQNVTFRCDPISEHNRLYWYRQTLGQGPEFLTYFQNEAQLEKSRLLSDRFSAERPKGSFSTLEIQRTEQGDSAMYLCASSTNVGGSYNEQFFGPGTRLTVL.

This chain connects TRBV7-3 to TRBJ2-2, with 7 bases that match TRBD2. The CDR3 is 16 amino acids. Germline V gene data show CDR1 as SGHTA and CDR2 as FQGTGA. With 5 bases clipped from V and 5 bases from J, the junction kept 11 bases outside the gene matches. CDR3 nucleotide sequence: TGTGCCAGCAGCCTCCGCCAGCGGGATCGAACCGGGGAGCTGTTTTTT. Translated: CASSLRQRDRTGELFF.

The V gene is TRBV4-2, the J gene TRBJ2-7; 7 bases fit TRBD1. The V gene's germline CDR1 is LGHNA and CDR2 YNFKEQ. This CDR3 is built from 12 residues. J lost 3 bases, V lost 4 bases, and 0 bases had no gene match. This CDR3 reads CASSRTGYEQYF. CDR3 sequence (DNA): TGTGCCAGCAGCCGGACAGGCTACGAGCAGTACTTC.

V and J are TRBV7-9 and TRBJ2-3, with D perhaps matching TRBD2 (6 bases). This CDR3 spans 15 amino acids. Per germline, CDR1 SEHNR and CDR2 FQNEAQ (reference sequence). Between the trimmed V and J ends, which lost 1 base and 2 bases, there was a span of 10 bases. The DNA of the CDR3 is TGTGCCAGCAGCTTAGGGGACTCAAACACAGATACGCAGTATTTT. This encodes CASSLGDSNTDTQYF.

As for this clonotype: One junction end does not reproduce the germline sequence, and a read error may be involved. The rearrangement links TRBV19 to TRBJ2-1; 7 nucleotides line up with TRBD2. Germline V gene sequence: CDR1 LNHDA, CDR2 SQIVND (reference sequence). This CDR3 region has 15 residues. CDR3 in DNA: TGTGCCAGCAGTAAGGCGGGAGCGGTTTACAATGAGCAGTTCTTC. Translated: CASSKAGAVYNEQFF.

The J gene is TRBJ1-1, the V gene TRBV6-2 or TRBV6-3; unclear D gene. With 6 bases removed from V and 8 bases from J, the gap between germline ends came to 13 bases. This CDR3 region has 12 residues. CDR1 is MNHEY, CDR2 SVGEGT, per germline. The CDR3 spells CASSSGRLEAFF. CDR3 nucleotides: TGTGCCAGCAGCTCAGGACGGCTAGAAGCTTTCTTT.

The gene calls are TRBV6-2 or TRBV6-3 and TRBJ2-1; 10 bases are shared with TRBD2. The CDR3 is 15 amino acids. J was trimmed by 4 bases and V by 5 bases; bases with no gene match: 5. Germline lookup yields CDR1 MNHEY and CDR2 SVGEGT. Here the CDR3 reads CASSRTSGKYNEQFF. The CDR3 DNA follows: TGTGCCAGCAGTAGAACTAGCGGGAAGTACAATGAGCAGTTCTTC.

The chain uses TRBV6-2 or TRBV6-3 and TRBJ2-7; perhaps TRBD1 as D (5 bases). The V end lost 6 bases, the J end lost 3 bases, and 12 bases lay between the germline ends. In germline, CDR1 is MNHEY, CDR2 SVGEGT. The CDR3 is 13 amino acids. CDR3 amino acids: CASSKTGYYEQYF. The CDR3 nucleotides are TGTGCCAGCAGCAAAACAGGATACTACGAGCAGTACTTC.

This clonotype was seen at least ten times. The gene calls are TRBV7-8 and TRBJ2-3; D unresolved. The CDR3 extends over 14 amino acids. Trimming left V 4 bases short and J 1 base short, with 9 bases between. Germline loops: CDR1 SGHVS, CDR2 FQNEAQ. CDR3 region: CASSYGIRTDTQYF. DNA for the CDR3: TGTGCCAGCAGCTATGGGATCCGCACAGATACGCAGTATTTT. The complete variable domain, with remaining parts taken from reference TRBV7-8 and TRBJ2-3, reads GAGVSQSPRYKVAKRGQDVALRCDPISGHVSLFWYQQALGQGPEFLTYFQNEAQLDKSGLPSDRFFAERPEGSVSTLKIQRTQQEDSAVYLCASSYGIRTDTQYFGPGTRLTVL.

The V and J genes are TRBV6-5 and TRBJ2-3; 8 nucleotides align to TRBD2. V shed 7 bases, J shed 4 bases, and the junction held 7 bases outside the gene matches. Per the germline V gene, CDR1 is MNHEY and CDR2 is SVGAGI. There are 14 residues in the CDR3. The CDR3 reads CASKSGRVADTQYF. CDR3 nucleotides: TGTGCCAGCAAAAGCGGGAGAGTGGCAGATACGCAGTATTTT.

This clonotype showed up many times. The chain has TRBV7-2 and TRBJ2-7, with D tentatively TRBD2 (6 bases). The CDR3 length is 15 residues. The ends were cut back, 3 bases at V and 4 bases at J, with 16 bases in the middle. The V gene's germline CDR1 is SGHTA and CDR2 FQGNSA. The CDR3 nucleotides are TGTGCCAGCAGCTTTCGCGGGAACGGTCAATACGAGCAGTACTTC. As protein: CASSFRGNGQYEQYF. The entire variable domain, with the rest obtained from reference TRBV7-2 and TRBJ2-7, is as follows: GAGVSQSPSNKVTEKGKDVELRCDPISGHTALYWYRQSLGQGLEFLIYFQGNSAPDKSGLPSDRFSAERTGGSVSTLTIQRTQQEDSAVYLCASSFRGNGQYEQYFGPGTRLTVT.

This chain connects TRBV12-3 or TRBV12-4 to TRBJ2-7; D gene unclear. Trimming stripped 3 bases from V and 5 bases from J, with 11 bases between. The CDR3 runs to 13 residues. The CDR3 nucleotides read TGTGCCAGCAGTTTGTATCGAGGTGACGAGCAGTACGTC. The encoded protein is CASSLYRGDEQYV.

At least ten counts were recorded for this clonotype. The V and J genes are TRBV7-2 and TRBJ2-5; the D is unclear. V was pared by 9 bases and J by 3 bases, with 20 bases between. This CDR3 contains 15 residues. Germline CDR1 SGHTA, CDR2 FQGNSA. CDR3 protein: CASRDGQLGKETQYF. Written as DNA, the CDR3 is TGTGCCAGTCGTGACGGCCAGCTTGGGAAAGAGACCCAGTACTTC.

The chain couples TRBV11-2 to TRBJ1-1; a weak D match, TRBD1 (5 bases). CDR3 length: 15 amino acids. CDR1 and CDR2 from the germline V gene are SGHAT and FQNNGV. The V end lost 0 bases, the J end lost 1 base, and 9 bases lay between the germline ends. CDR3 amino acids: CASSLEPGTNTEAFF. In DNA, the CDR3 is TGTGCCAGCAGCTTAGAGCCGGGGACGAACACTGAAGCTTTCTTT.

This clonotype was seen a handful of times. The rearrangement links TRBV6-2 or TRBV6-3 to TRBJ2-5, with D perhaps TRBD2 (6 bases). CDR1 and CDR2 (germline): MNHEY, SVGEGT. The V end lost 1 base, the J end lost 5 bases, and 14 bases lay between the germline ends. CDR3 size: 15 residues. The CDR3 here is CASSYFGSVGETQYF. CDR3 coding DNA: TGTGCCAGCAGTTACTTCGGGAGCGTGGGGGAGACCCAGTACTTC.

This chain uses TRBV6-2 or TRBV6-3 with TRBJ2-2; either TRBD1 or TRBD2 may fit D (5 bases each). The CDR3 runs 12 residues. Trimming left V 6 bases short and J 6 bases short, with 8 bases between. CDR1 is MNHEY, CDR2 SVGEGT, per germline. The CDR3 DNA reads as TGTGCCAGCAGAGGGGACCCCGGGGAGCTGTTTTTT. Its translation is CASRGDPGELFF.

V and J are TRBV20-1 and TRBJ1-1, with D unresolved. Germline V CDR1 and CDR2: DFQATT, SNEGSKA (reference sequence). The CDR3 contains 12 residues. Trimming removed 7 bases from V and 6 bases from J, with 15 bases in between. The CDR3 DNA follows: TGCAGTGTGTTGGGGTATGGCGCTGAAGCTTTCTTT. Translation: CSVLGYGAEAFF.

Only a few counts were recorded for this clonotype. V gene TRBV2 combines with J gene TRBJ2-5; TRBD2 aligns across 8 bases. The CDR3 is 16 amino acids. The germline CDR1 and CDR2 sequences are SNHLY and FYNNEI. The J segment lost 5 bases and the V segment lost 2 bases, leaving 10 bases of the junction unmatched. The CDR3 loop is CASSERLVAGLETQYF. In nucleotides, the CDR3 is TGTGCCAGCAGTGAACGGTTGGTAGCGGGATTGGAGACCCAGTACTTC. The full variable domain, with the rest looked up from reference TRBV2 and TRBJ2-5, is EPEVTQTPSHQVTQMGQEVILRCVPISNHLYFYWYRQILGQKVEFLVSFYNNEISEKSEIFDDQFSVERPDGSNFTLKIRSTKLEDSAMYFCASSERLVAGLETQYFGPGTRLLVL.

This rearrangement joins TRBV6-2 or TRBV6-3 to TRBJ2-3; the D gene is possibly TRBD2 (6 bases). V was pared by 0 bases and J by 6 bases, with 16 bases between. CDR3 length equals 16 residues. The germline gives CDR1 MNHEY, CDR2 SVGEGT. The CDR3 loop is CASSYSIEEGRDTQYF. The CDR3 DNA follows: TGTGCCAGCAGTTACTCGATTGAGGAGGGCCGGGATACGCAGTATTTT.

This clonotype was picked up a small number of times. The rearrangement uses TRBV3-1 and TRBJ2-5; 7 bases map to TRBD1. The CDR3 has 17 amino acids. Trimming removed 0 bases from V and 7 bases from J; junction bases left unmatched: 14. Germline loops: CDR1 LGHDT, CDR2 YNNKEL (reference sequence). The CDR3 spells CASSQDLNRGREGTQYF. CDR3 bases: TGTGCCAGCAGCCAAGATTTGAACAGGGGCAGGGAAGGGACCCAGTACTTC.

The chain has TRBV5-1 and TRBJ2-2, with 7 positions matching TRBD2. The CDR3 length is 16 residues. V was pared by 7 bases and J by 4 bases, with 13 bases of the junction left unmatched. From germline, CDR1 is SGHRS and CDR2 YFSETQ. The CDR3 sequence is CASSPSAGVPTGELFF. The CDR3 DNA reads TGCGCCAGCTCCCCTTCGGCGGGAGTGCCCACCGGGGAGCTGTTTTTT.

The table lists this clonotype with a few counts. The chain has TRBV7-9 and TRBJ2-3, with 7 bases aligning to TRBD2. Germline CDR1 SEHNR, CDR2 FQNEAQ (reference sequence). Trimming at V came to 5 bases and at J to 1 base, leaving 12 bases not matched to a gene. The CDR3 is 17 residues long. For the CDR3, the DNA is TGTGCCAGCAGCCCCCAACGGCGGGAGATCGGCACAGATACGCAGTATTTT. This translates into CASSPQRREIGTDTQYF.

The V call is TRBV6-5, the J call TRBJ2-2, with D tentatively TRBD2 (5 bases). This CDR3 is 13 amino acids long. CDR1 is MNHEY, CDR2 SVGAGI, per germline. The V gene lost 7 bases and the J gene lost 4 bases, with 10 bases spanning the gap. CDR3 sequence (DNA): TGTGCCAGCAAGTGGGAGAGCACCGGGGAGCTGTTTTTT. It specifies CASKWESTGELFF.

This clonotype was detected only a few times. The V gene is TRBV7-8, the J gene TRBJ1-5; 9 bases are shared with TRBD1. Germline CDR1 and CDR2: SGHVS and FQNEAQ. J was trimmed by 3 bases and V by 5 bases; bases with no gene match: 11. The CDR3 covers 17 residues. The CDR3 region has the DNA TGTGCCAGCAGCAATAGTCCCGGGACAGGGACCAATCAGCCCCAGCATTTT. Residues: CASSNSPGTGTNQPQHF.

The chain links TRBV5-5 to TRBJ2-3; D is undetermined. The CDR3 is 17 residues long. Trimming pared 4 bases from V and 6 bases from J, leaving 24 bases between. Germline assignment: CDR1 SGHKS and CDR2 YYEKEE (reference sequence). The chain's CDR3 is CASSRSGRVGNMDTQYF. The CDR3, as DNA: TGTGCCAGCAGCCGCAGTGGGCGAGTGGGGAACATGGATACGCAGTATTTT.

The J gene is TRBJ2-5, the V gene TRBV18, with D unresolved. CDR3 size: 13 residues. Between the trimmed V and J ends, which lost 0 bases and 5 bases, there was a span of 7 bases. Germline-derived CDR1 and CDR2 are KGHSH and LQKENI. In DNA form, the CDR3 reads TGTGCCAGCTCACCACCCCAGGTGGAGACCCAGTACTTC. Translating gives CASSPPQVETQYF.

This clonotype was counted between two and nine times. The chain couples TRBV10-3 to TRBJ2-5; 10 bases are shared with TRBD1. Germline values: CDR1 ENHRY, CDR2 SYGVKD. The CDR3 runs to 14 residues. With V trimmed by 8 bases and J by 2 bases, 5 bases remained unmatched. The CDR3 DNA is TGTGCCATCGCCTCGGGACAGGGGCAAGAGACCCAGTACTTC. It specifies CAIASGQGQETQYF.